One sample yielded the 26 T cell receptor beta chains listed below, sequenced in a study of T-cell reconstitution after alpha-beta-depleted transplantation in children. Library preparation (for TCRbeta) was performed with unique molecular identifiers. TCRdb reanalysed the PCR reads using MiXCR and keeps one entry per CDR3 protein. Among under 850,000 distinct CDR3 sequences, 13% were seen once, and the ten largest hold about 0.79%. Sequencing was performed on PBMCs, taken before TCRalphabeta/CD19-depleted stem cell transplant. Receptor source: a girl aged 2-10 years with congenital amegakaryocytic thrombocytopenia, due to receive a stem cell transplant.

This clonotype was seen repeatedly, ten times or more. V is TRBV29-1 and J is TRBJ1-4; D ambiguous. V was trimmed by 4 bases and J by 0 bases, leaving 6 bases between them. Germline CDR1 is SQVTM and CDR2 is ANQGSEA. The CDR3 runs 13 residues. This CDR3 is CSVGIATNEKLFF. In DNA, the CDR3 is TGCAGCGTTGGGATTGCAACTAATGAAAAACTGTTTTTT.

This clonotype was detected many times. The chain recombines TRBV5-1 with TRBJ2-3; D is ambiguous. V gave up 4 bases and J gave up 6 bases, with 9 bases separating them. CDR3 length: 12 amino acids. The germline V gene has CDR1 SGHRS and CDR2 YFSETQ. CDR3 sequence reads: CASSQTGDTQYF. Written as DNA, the CDR3 is TGCGCCAGCAGCCAGACTGGGGATACGCAGTATTTT. Based on the CDR3 plus reference TRBV5-1 and TRBJ2-3, the full variable domain is KAGVTQTPRYLIKTRGQQVTLSCSPISGHRSVSWYQQTPGQGLQFLFEYFSETQRNKGNFPGRFSGRQFSNSRSEMNVSTLELGDSALYLCASSQTGDTQYFGPGTRLTVL.

This clonotype was observed many times. The V and J genes are TRBV20-1 and TRBJ2-2, with TRBD2 as a possible D gene (6 bases). Germline CDR1 is DFQATT and CDR2 is SNEGSKA (reference sequence). Trimming stripped 6 bases from V and 6 bases from J, with 20 bases between. The CDR3 totals 15 residues. The CDR3: CSARDSSTKSGELFF. The CDR3 DNA is TGCAGTGCCCGGGACTCCTCGACCAAGTCCGGGGAGCTGTTTTTT.

There are many counts of this clonotype. The chain combines TRBV28 with TRBJ2-7, with D uncertain. CDR3 length: 14 amino acids. Germline CDR1 and CDR2: MDHEN and SYDVKM. The ends were cut back, 7 bases at V and 1 base at J, with 14 bases in the middle. CDR3 in amino acids: CASTLSGDSYEQYF. The CDR3 DNA reads as TGTGCCAGCACCTTGTCTGGGGATTCCTACGAGCAGTACTTC.

The genes are TRBV5-1 and TRBJ2-6; maybe TRBD1 (6 bases). CDR3 length: 19 amino acids. Germline CDR1 and CDR2: SGHRS and YFSETQ. Trimming shortened V by 1 base and J by 0 bases, and 17 bases separated the two germline ends. CDR3 amino acids: CASSLRGHLTGSGANVLTF. The CDR3 DNA follows: TGCGCCAGCAGCTTGCGGGGACACCTAACTGGCTCTGGGGCCAACGTCCTGACTTTC.

This clonotype showed up just a few times. V gene TRBV5-6 combines with J gene TRBJ2-1; 9 nucleotides match TRBD2. The CDR3 covers 17 residues. V shed 3 bases, J shed 3 bases, and the junction held 10 bases outside the gene matches. Germline V gene data show CDR1 as SGHDT and CDR2 as YYEEEE. As DNA, the CDR3 is TGTGCCAGCAGCTCGCCCGGTGGACTAGCGATCTACAATGAGCAGTTCTTC. Translated, it gives CASSSPGGLAIYNEQFF.

This clonotype has a handful of counts. The chain uses TRBV20-1 and TRBJ2-3; D gene uncertain. Per germline, CDR1 DFQATT and CDR2 SNEGSKA (reference sequence). CDR3 length equals 12 residues. V was clipped by 0 bases and J by 9 bases, with 10 bases between them. The CDR3 loop is CSARDVSDTQYF. The CDR3 DNA follows: TGCAGTGCTAGAGATGTAAGCGACACGCAGTATTTT.

The chain joins TRBV18 to TRBJ1-5; TRBD1 aligns across 7 bases. The trim removed 3 bases at V and 4 bases at J, leaving 6 bases unmatched. Germline CDR1 reads KGHSH; CDR2 reads LQKENI. The CDR3 sequence is 15 residues long. The CDR3 region has the DNA TGTGCCAGCTCACCTAGACAGGGAAAGAATCAGCCCCAGCATTTT. Its translation is CASSPRQGKNQPQHF.

This clonotype has ten or more counts. The chain is built from TRBV10-3 and TRBJ2-3, with TRBD2 matching 11 bases. The V gene end was trimmed by 10 bases and the J gene end by 4 bases; junction bases not matched to a gene: 7. Germline CDR1 ENHRY, CDR2 SYGVKD. The CDR3 runs 14 residues. The CDR3 DNA reads as TGTGCCACACGAACTAGCGGGAGTGCAGATACGCAGTATTTT. This sequence encodes CATRTSGSADTQYF.

The chain couples TRBV7-9 to TRBJ2-5; D remains ambiguous. The CDR3 consists of 14 residues. Trimming took off 5 bases at V and 1 base at J, with 11 bases between the two ends. Germline assignment: CDR1 SEHNR and CDR2 FQNEAQ (reference sequence). CDR3 nucleotide sequence: TGTGCCAGCAGCCCGACCCCTGGCCAAGAGACCCAGTACTTC. This gives the protein CASSPTPGQETQYF. The full variable domain, in which reference TRBV7-9 and TRBJ2-5 provide the parts outside the CDR3, is DTGVSQNPRHKITKRGQNVTFRCDPISEHNRLYWYRQTLGQGPEFLTYFQNEAQLEKSRLLSDRFSAERPKGSFSTLEIQRTEQGDSAMYLCASSPTPGQETQYFGPGTRLLVL.

This clonotype was detected ten times or more. V gene TRBV7-8 combines with J gene TRBJ2-1, with a possible D match to TRBD1 (6 bases). Between the trimmed V and J ends, which lost 3 bases and 4 bases, there was a span of 13 bases. The germline CDR1 and CDR2 sequences are SGHVS and FQNEAQ. The CDR3 is made up of 15 amino acids. CDR3 residues: CASSFRDTPYNEQFF. The CDR3 nucleotides read TGTGCCAGCAGCTTCCGGGACACACCATACAATGAGCAGTTCTTC. Full variable domain (rest looked up from reference TRBV7-8 and TRBJ2-1): GAGVSQSPRYKVAKRGQDVALRCDPISGHVSLFWYQQALGQGPEFLTYFQNEAQLDKSGLPSDRFFAERPEGSVSTLKIQRTQQEDSAVYLCASSFRDTPYNEQFFGPGTRLTVL.

This clonotype was seen many times. This chain connects TRBV6-5 to TRBJ2-1; TRBD2 aligns across 7 bases. The germline gives CDR1 MNHEY, CDR2 SVGAGI. Trimming at V came to 2 bases and at J to 5 bases, leaving 3 bases not matched to a gene. The CDR3 contains 14 residues. CDR3 amino acids: CASSYGTIHNEQFF. CDR3 coding DNA: TGTGCCAGCAGTTACGGGACTATCCACAATGAGCAGTTCTTC.

There are many counts of this clonotype. The gene calls are TRBV10-3 and TRBJ1-5; the D is unclear. The V gene's germline CDR1 is ENHRY and CDR2 SYGVKD. Trimming stripped 3 bases from V and 5 bases from J, with 8 bases between. This CDR3 is 13 amino acids long. CDR3 DNA: TGTGCCATCAGTGAATTGGGTGATCAGCCCCAGCATTTT. Protein product: CAISELGDQPQHF.

This clonotype was observed many times. The rearrangement uses TRBV7-6 and TRBJ1-2; TRBD1 agrees at 7 bases. CDR3 length: 15 residues. Germline-derived CDR1 and CDR2 are SGHVS and FNYEAQ. J was trimmed by 4 bases and V by 5 bases; bases with no gene match: 10. The CDR3 reads CASSQRDSLGYGYTF. The CDR3 DNA reads TGTGCCAGCAGCCAAAGGGACAGCTTGGGCTATGGCTACACCTTC.

This clonotype was detected ten times or more. This sequence joins TRBV28 and TRBJ1-1; D not resolved. Trimming took 3 bases from V and 1 from J, leaving 6 bases between them. The germline V gene encodes CDR1 MDHEN and CDR2 SYDVKM. The CDR3 sequence is 13 residues long. This chain's CDR3 is CASSLPPNTEAFF. CDR3 coding DNA: TGTGCCAGCAGTTTGCCACCGAACACTGAAGCTTTCTTT.

In this sample, this clonotype turned up many times. V and J are TRBV20-1 and TRBJ2-3; TRBD2 matches at 8 bases. The CDR3 consists of 16 residues. Per the germline V gene, CDR1 is DFQATT and CDR2 is SNEGSKA (reference sequence). Trimming cost V 3 bases and J 3 bases; bases outside gene matches: 11. This CDR3 reads CSASSREGRRTDTQYF. For the CDR3, the DNA is TGCAGTGCTAGTTCCCGGGAGGGGAGGAGAACAGATACGCAGTATTTT.

V and J are TRBV18 and TRBJ2-5, with D perhaps TRBD1 (6 bases). Germline V gene data show CDR1 as KGHSH and CDR2 as LQKENI. Between the trimmed V and J ends, which lost 3 bases and 4 bases, there was a span of 15 bases. CDR3 size: 15 residues. Written as DNA, the CDR3 is TGTGCCAGCTCACCGTCACAGGGATCGTTAGAGACCCAGTACTTC. This gives the protein CASSPSQGSLETQYF.

This clonotype turned up a few times. The chain employs TRBV6-5 and TRBJ2-5; TRBD2 matches 10 bases. V shed 0 bases and J 4 bases; nucleotides not matched to a gene: 11. This CDR3 region has 18 residues. CDR1 and CDR2 (germline): MNHEY, SVGAGI. CDR3 region: CASSYSSGRAGGRETQYF. The CDR3 DNA sequence: TGTGCCAGCAGTTACTCGAGCGGGAGGGCCGGAGGTCGAGAGACCCAGTACTTC.

This clonotype was seen only a few times. The chain employs TRBV7-8 and TRBJ2-5, with TRBD1 matching over 7 bases. This CDR3 has 17 residues. In germline, CDR1 is SGHVS, CDR2 FQNEAQ. The V gene end was trimmed by 5 bases and the J gene end by 1 base; junction bases not matched to a gene: 13. Here the CDR3 reads CASSPNAGGLVQETQYF. The CDR3 DNA follows: TGTGCCAGCAGCCCCAATGCAGGGGGTCTTGTCCAAGAGACCCAGTACTTC.

The rearrangement joins TRBV25-1 to TRBJ1-6; D is ambiguous. Trimming shortened V by 0 bases and J by 6 bases, and 9 bases separated the two germline ends. The CDR3 runs to 15 residues. From germline, CDR1 is MGHDK and CDR2 SYGVNS. In nucleotides, the CDR3 is TGTGCCAGCAGTGAATACGAGGACCGTAATTCACCCCTCCACTTT. Amino acids: CASSEYEDRNSPLHF.

The sample holds many counts of this clonotype. The chain uses TRBV10-3 and TRBJ2-3; 7 nucleotides agree with TRBD2. This CDR3 has 13 residues. Germline trimming cut 10 bases from V and 6 bases from J; bases unmatched to any gene: 10. Germline values: CDR1 ENHRY, CDR2 SYGVKD. The DNA for the CDR3 is TGTGCCACCCACGGTGTGCGGGGGGATACGCAGTATTTT. It is translated as CATHGVRGDTQYF.

This clonotype was picked up many times. The CDR3 nucleotides are TGTGCCAGCAGCTTAGTTCGTTCGACAGGCCAAGAGACCCAGTACTTC. Translation: CASSLVRSTGQETQYF. This chain joins TRBV7-8 and TRBJ2-5, with D possibly being TRBD1 (6 bases). Trimming took 1 base from V and 1 from J, leaving 13 bases between them. Germline V gives CDR1 SGHVS, CDR2 FQNEAQ. This CDR3 contains 16 residues.

This clonotype was detected many times. The rearrangement joins TRBV12-3 or TRBV12-4 to TRBJ2-2; D unresolved. The CDR3 totals 14 residues. With 3 bases removed from V and 1 base from J, the gap between germline ends came to 6 bases. CDR3 loop: CASSFGLNTGELFF. The CDR3 DNA reads as TGTGCCAGCAGTTTTGGGTTGAACACCGGGGAGCTGTTTTTT.

This clonotype was picked up many times. The genes are TRBV6-5 and TRBJ2-1, with a tentative D call TRBD2 (6 bases). V lost 3 bases and J 9 bases, leaving 18 bases between the germline ends. The CDR3 totals 15 residues. Germline-derived CDR1 and CDR2 are MNHEY and SVGAGI. CDR3 residues: CASSYKLTGRGEQFF. The CDR3 DNA reads TGTGCCAGCAGTTATAAGCTGACGGGGCGGGGTGAGCAGTTCTTC.

This clonotype was seen more than once but under ten times. V and J are TRBV7-8 and TRBJ2-2; 7 bases are shared with TRBD1. The germline CDR1 and CDR2 sequences are SGHVS and FQNEAQ. This CDR3 spans 16 amino acids. J lost 3 bases, V lost 5 bases, and 9 bases had no gene match. CDR3 protein: CASSPTGQFYTGELFF. As DNA, the CDR3 is TGTGCCAGCAGCCCCACGGGACAGTTCTACACCGGGGAGCTGTTTTTT.

This clonotype appeared many times. The chain recombines TRBV28 with TRBJ1-1; D uncertain. The CDR3 has 12 residues. V was trimmed by 6 bases and J by 2 bases, leaving 7 bases between them. Germline CDR1 MDHEN, CDR2 SYDVKM. CDR3 region: CASRMDNTEAFF. CDR3 coding DNA: TGTGCCAGCAGAATGGACAACACTGAAGCTTTCTTT.